Following are 20 T cell receptor beta chains from one sample sequenced in a study of T cells of healthy individuals. TCRdb re-analysed the 5' RACE reads in MiXCR, keeping a single row per CDR3 protein. The sample has 63,000 or so distinct CDR3 sequences, 15% to 20% seen once. These receptor sequences come from a human donor in good health.

The chain uses TRBV12-5 and TRBJ2-5; the D is unclear. Deletions cut 5 bases from V and 5 bases from J, with 6 bases between. Germline CDR1 and CDR2: LGHNT and FRNRAP. The CDR3 is made up of 11 amino acids. The CDR3 nucleotides read TGTGCTAGTGGTACAGCGGAGACCCAGTACTTC. Translation: CASGTAETQYF.

This clonotype was counted at least ten times. V and J are TRBV20-1 and TRBJ2-1; D might be TRBD1 (5 bases). The germline V gene encodes CDR1 DFQATT and CDR2 SNEGSKA (reference sequence). Trimming cost V 4 bases and J 5 bases, with 15 bases left between them. CDR3 length: 14 residues. The CDR3: CSAIEGASNNEQFF. The CDR3 coding sequence is TGCAGTGCTATAGAAGGGGCGAGTAACAATGAGCAGTTCTTC.

In its sample, this clonotype was seen many times. The chain uses TRBV6-5 and TRBJ2-1, with TRBD2 matching over 8 bases. V gave up 2 bases and J gave up 4 bases; unmatched junction bases: 1. Germline assignment: CDR1 MNHEY and CDR2 SVGAGI. CDR3 length: 14 amino acids. The CDR3 sequence is CASSYGGGYNEQFF. The CDR3 DNA is TGTGCCAGCAGTTACGGCGGGGGGTACAATGAGCAGTTCTTC.

The V call is TRBV5-1, the J call TRBJ2-2, with a weak D call TRBD1 (5 bases). This CDR3 has 15 residues. Germline loops: CDR1 SGHRS, CDR2 YFSETQ. V dropped 0 bases and J dropped 2 bases, with 8 bases sitting between them. CDR3 region: CASSLAQVNTGELFF. DNA of the CDR3: TGCGCCAGCAGCTTGGCACAGGTTAACACCGGGGAGCTGTTTTTT.

This clonotype was counted at least ten times. The chain links TRBV7-9 to TRBJ1-1; D perhaps matches TRBD1 (6 bases). Germline CDR1 is SEHNR and CDR2 is FQNEAQ (reference sequence). V was trimmed by 5 bases and J by 1 base, leaving 20 bases between them. The CDR3 is 17 residues long. The CDR3 reads CASSDRGGSGRNTEAFF. The DNA for the CDR3 is TGTGCCAGCAGCGACCGGGGGGGCTCAGGAAGGAACACTGAAGCTTTCTTT.

This clonotype has ten or more counts. The chain has TRBV30 and TRBJ2-4, with 10 bases lining up with TRBD1. The CDR3 covers 14 residues. With 2 bases clipped from V and 7 bases from J, the junction kept 5 bases outside the gene matches. Germline V gene sequence: CDR1 GTSNPN, CDR2 SVGIG (reference sequence). CDR3 protein: CAWSTDRGRNIQYF. As DNA, the CDR3 is TGTGCCTGGAGTACCGACAGGGGGCGTAACATTCAGTACTTC.

This clonotype was counted at least ten times. The V call is TRBV7-6, the J call TRBJ2-5; 9 nucleotides agree with TRBD1. CDR1 SGHVS and CDR2 FNYEAQ come from the germline V gene. V dropped 9 bases and J dropped 5; count of bases not matched to a gene: 7. The CDR3 is 13 residues long. Written as DNA, the CDR3 is TGTGCCAGTGGGACAGGGTCGGCTGAGACCCAGTACTTC. Translated, it gives CASGTGSAETQYF. Combining the CDR3 with reference TRBV7-6 and TRBJ2-5 gives the whole variable domain GAGVSQSPRYKVTKRGQDVALRCDPISGHVSLYWYRQALGQGPEFLTYFNYEAQQDKSGLPNDRFSAERPEGSISTLTIQRTEQRDSAMYRCASGTGSAETQYFGPGTRLLVL.

The genes are TRBV6-1 and TRBJ2-5; TRBD2 aligns across 9 bases. This CDR3 comprises 18 residues. The junction had 12 bases not matched to a gene; V was cut back by 4 bases and J by 0 bases. Per the germline V gene, CDR1 is MNHNS and CDR2 is SASEGT. In nucleotides, the CDR3 is TGTGCCAGCAGTGCCCAGGGGCGGGGGGGTGGTTACCAAGAGACCCAGTACTTC. The encoded protein is CASSAQGRGGGYQETQYF.

V usage is TRBV14 and J usage is TRBJ2-1, with D perhaps being TRBD1 or TRBD2 (5 bases each). Trimming removed 6 bases from V and 2 bases from J, with 11 bases in between. CDR1 and CDR2 from the germline V gene are SGHDN and FVKESK. There are 14 residues in the CDR3. The CDR3 DNA is TGTGCCAGCAGAAGAAGGGGACCCTACAATGAGCAGTTCTTC. This sequence encodes CASRRRGPYNEQFF.

This chain joins TRBV15 and TRBJ2-1, with D perhaps matching TRBD1 or TRBD2 (5 bases each). With 0 bases removed from V and 6 bases from J, the gap between germline ends came to 12 bases. Germline loops: CDR1 LNHNV, CDR2 YYDKDF (reference sequence). The CDR3 totals 15 residues. In DNA form, the CDR3 reads TGTGCCACCAGCAGAGAGGGACGGGTAGGCAATGAGCAGTTCTTC. This codes for CATSREGRVGNEQFF.

Many counts were recorded for this clonotype. For the CDR3, the DNA is TGTGCCAGCAGCCAAGATCCCAGATATAGAGTCTACGAGCAGTACTTC. It yields the protein CASSQDPRYRVYEQYF. J is TRBJ2-7 and V is TRBV3-1; D is uncertain. V lost 0 bases and J lost 3, with 15 bases in between. The CDR3 sequence is 16 residues long. The germline CDR1 and CDR2 sequences are LGHDT and YNNKEL (reference sequence).

This clonotype was seen repeatedly, ten times or more. This chain joins TRBV28 and TRBJ1-1; D uncertain. The germline gives CDR1 MDHEN, CDR2 SYDVKM. This CDR3 spans 11 amino acids. V shed 1 base and J shed 5 bases, with 2 bases lying between them. The chain's CDR3 is CASSLLTEAFF. The DNA for the CDR3 is TGTGCCAGCAGTTTATTAACTGAAGCTTTCTTT.

This clonotype has only a few counts. The V call is TRBV28, the J call TRBJ2-7; 7 bases map to TRBD2. The CDR3 length is 14 residues. The trim removed 3 bases at V and 9 bases at J, leaving 11 bases unmatched. Looked up from germline, CDR1 is MDHEN and CDR2 is SYDVKM. CDR3: CASSLVAGVVVQYF. The CDR3 nucleotides are TGTGCCAGCAGTTTGGTTGCGGGAGTAGTAGTGCAGTACTTC. The full variable domain, with the rest looked up from reference TRBV28 and TRBJ2-7, is DVKVTQSSRYLVKRTGEKVFLECVQDMDHENMFWYRQDPGLGLRLIYFSYDVKMKEKGDIPEGYSVSREKKERFSLILESASTNQTSMYLCASSLVAGVVVQYFGPGTRLTVT.

This clonotype was counted many times. The chain employs TRBV20-1 and TRBJ2-1; TRBD2 agrees at 8 bases. J gave up 5 bases and V 1 base, and 4 bases lay outside the gene matches. CDR1 and CDR2 (germline): DFQATT, SNEGSKA (reference sequence). This CDR3 spans 14 amino acids. The CDR3 spells CSARGTAGDNEQFF. CDR3 DNA sequence: TGCAGTGCTAGAGGTACAGCGGGGGACAATGAGCAGTTCTTC.

The chain has TRBV7-9 and TRBJ1-1, with unresolved D. The CDR3 is made up of 11 amino acids. CDR1 and CDR2 from the germline V gene are SEHNR and FQNEAQ (reference sequence). The V and J ends lost 5 bases and 3 bases respectively, with 4 bases between them. Written as DNA, the CDR3 is TGTGCCAGCAGCACCTACACTGAAGCTTTCTTT. Protein product: CASSTYTEAFF.

There are a few counts of this clonotype. Given a much more abundant clone one base away, this may be a read error. The chain uses TRBV5-6 and TRBJ1-2; D is ambiguous. Germline assignment: CDR1 SGHDT and CDR2 YYEEEE. The CDR3 runs 9 residues. The CDR3 nucleotides are TGTGCCAGCAGCTATGGCTACAACTTC. It encodes CASSYGYNF.

This clonotype was detected many times. This chain connects TRBV20-1 to TRBJ1-6, with TRBD1 identical over 7 bases. CDR3 size: 14 residues. The J segment lost 4 bases and the V segment lost 6 bases, leaving 6 bases of the junction unmatched. Germline CDR1 is DFQATT and CDR2 is SNEGSKA (reference sequence). In DNA, the CDR3 is TGCAGTGCGCAACAGGGGAGGTATAATTCACCCCTCCACTTT. Residues: CSAQQGRYNSPLHF.

This clonotype was detected a few times. The chain carries TRBV4-1 and TRBJ1-1; D unclear. V was shortened by 0 bases and J by 8 bases, with 7 bases between the two germline ends. The CDR3 has 12 amino acids. Germline V gives CDR1 MGHRA, CDR2 YSYEKL. The CDR3 loop is CASSQDAMEAFF. CDR3 nucleotides: TGCGCCAGCAGCCAAGATGCGATGGAAGCTTTCTTT.

J is TRBJ1-1 and V is TRBV2, with 9 bases lining up with TRBD1. CDR3 size: 14 residues. Germline V gene data show CDR1 as SNHLY and CDR2 as FYNNEI. Trimming removed 5 bases from V and 3 bases from J; junction bases left unmatched: 4. CDR3 protein: CASSSGQGYTEAFF. The CDR3 DNA reads as TGTGCCAGCAGTTCGGGACAGGGTTACACTGAAGCTTTCTTT. Filled out from reference TRBV2 and TRBJ1-1, the complete variable domain reads EPEVTQTPSHQVTQMGQEVILRCVPISNHLYFYWYRQILGQKVEFLVSFYNNEISEKSEIFDDQFSVERPDGSNFTLKIRSTKLEDSAMYFCASSSGQGYTEAFFGQGTRLTVV.

This clonotype was recorded many times. The CDR3 protein is CAISQAGVNTEAFF. The CDR3 coding sequence is TGTGCCATCTCCCAGGCGGGGGTGAACACTGAAGCTTTCTTT. The rearrangement uses TRBV10-3 and TRBJ1-1; TRBD1 is a possible D gene (5 bases). The CDR3 has 14 residues. V dropped 8 bases and J dropped 0 bases, with 13 bases sitting between them. In germline, CDR1 is ENHRY, CDR2 SYGVKD.